The 9 T cell receptor beta chains in this list originate from one sample, sequenced in a study of cytomegalovirus exposure and HLA in healthy donors. A multiplex PCR was run with 60 Vbeta primers and 13 Jbeta primers. Clones were sequenced by immunoSEQ multiplex PCR, and TCRdb holds only the in-frame ones, with some missing. The sample records under 200,000 clones, about two thirds being singletons. Sequenced sample: PBMCs. These receptors came from a woman between 18 and 29 years old in good health and CMV-seropositive.

The chain carries TRBV7-2 and TRBJ2-1; 8 bases fit TRBD2. The V and J ends lost 4 bases and 2 bases, in that order; junction bases with no gene match: 4. The germline V gene encodes CDR1 SGHTA and CDR2 FQGNSA. The CDR3 sequence is 15 residues long. CDR3 amino acids: CASSSNGGAYNEQFF. The CDR3 DNA reads TGTGCCAGCAGCTCAAACGGGGGGGCCTACAATGAGCAGTTCTTC.

V gene TRBV11-2 combines with J gene TRBJ2-7; 9 bases align to TRBD2. This CDR3 spans 16 amino acids. V was clipped by 3 bases and J by 2 bases; unmatched bases: 8. Germline lookup yields CDR1 SGHAT and CDR2 FQNNGV. The CDR3 nucleotides read TGTGCCAGCAGCTTCTTTCCTAGCGGGAAACCCTACGAGCAGTACTTC. Translation: CASSFFPSGKPYEQYF.

The chain uses TRBV5-4 and TRBJ2-1; D is undetermined. Trimming left V 0 bases short and J 8 bases short, with 6 bases between. This CDR3 region has 12 residues. Looked up from germline, CDR1 is SGHNT and CDR2 is YYREEE (reference sequence). The CDR3 loop reads CASSLDSHEQFF. In nucleotides, the CDR3 is TGTGCCAGCAGCTTGGACTCGCATGAGCAGTTCTTC.

V gene TRBV4-3 combines with J gene TRBJ2-2, with D possibly TRBD1 on 5 matching bases. Looked up from germline, CDR1 is LGHNA and CDR2 is YSLEER. The CDR3 spans 16 residues. V lost 3 bases to trimming and J lost 6 bases, with 17 bases between them. This CDR3 reads CASSQTAQGRAGELFF. The DNA for the CDR3 is TGCGCCAGCAGCCAGACCGCCCAGGGTAGGGCCGGGGAGCTGTTTTTT.

This clone was counted a few times. This chain links TRBV15 with TRBJ2-3; 7 bases map to TRBD2. Germline CDR1 LNHNV, CDR2 YYDKDF (reference sequence). V lost 1 base to trimming and J lost 4 bases; unmatched junction nucleotides: 5. There are 15 residues in the CDR3. The CDR3 region is CATSRVGGRADTQYF. CDR3 in DNA: TGTGCCACCAGCAGAGTGGGCGGGAGAGCAGATACGCAGTATTTT.

This clone was recorded once. The gene calls are TRBV6-5 and TRBJ2-1; 9 nucleotides agree with TRBD2. Germline CDR1 and CDR2: MNHEY and SVGAGI. The CDR3 is made up of 15 amino acids. The ends lost 6 bases at V and 7 bases at J; junction bases unmatched: 10. CDR3 residues: CASRLTGLAGNEQFF. CDR3 in DNA: TGTGCCAGCAGGCTCACCGGCCTAGCGGGAAATGAGCAGTTCTTC.

V gene TRBV7-9 combines with J gene TRBJ1-5; maybe TRBD1 (6 bases). This CDR3 is built from 15 residues. Trimming shortened V by 6 bases and J by 0 bases, and 12 bases separated the two germline ends. Germline V gene sequence: CDR1 SEHNR, CDR2 FQNEAQ (reference sequence). In nucleotides, the CDR3 is TGTGCCAGCAGTCCCCAGGGGAGTAGCAATCAGCCCCAGCATTTT. This translates into CASSPQGSSNQPQHF.

V usage is TRBV28 and J usage is TRBJ1-6; no firm D call. V lost 5 bases to trimming and J lost 8 bases, with 13 bases between them. The CDR3 is 14 residues long. The germline V gene has CDR1 MDHEN and CDR2 SYDVKM. CDR3 bases: TGTGCCAGCAGTCCCCCTCCCCGGGATTCACCCCTCCACTTT. This encodes CASSPPPRDSPLHF.

V is TRBV2 and J is TRBJ1-6; D unclear. The CDR3 sequence is 13 residues long. Germline V gene lookup returns CDR1 SNHLY and CDR2 FYNNEI. The V end lost 6 bases, the J end lost 11 bases, and 14 bases lay between the germline ends. The CDR3 DNA is TGTGCCAGCAGGATGACTGGCCGGGCACCCCTCCACTTT. Amino acid sequence: CASRMTGRAPLHF.